This is a list of T cell receptor beta chains from one sample in a study of tumor-infiltrating lymphocytes in oesophageal squamous cell carcinoma. MiXCR was run by TCRdb on the PCR reads, yielding one entry per CDR3 protein. The sample consists of around 12,000 distinct CDR3 sequences, around 50% of them appearing once. Material: esophageal tumor tissue. The receptors shown here come from a male donor with esophageal squamous cell carcinoma. The CDR3 runs from the conserved cysteine through the conserved F or W. A D gene is named only where the DNA matches it firmly. Some rows mark clone size as missing; the rest say once, few, many or name a class of expanded clone.

D gene: -
V gene: TRBV19
clone size: few
J gene: TRBJ2-7
CDR3 DNA: TGTGCCAGTAGTATAGCCGGAATGAGCTACGAGCAGTACTTC
CDR3 protein: CASSIAGMSYEQYF

D gene: -
V gene: TRBV7-2
clone size: -
J gene: TRBJ2-1
CDR3 DNA: TGTGCCAGCAGCTTAGCTAGCGGCGCCTACAATGAGCAGTTCTTC
CDR3 protein: CASSLASGAYNEQFF

D gene: -
V gene: TRBV7-8
clone size: few
J gene: TRBJ2-5
CDR3 DNA: TGTGCCAGCAGGAAAACTCGAGACTATTATGAGACCCAGTACTTC
CDR3 protein: CASRKTRDYYETQYF

D gene: -
V gene: TRBV7-6
clone size: -
J gene: TRBJ1-2
CDR3 DNA: TGTGCCAGCAGCCCCTGGTCCGTTAATTCACCCCTCCACTTC
CDR3 protein: CASSPWSVNSPLHF

D gene: -
V gene: TRBV7-2
clone size: -
J gene: TRBJ2-5
CDR3 DNA: TGTGCCAGCAGACACCGAGATTGGGGAGAGACCCAGTACTTC
CDR3 protein: CASRHRDWGETQYF

D gene: TRBD1
V gene: TRBV27
clone size: -
J gene: TRBJ2-5
CDR3 DNA: TGTGCCAGCGGCCCCGGGACAGGGGACACCCAGGAGACCCAGTACTTC
CDR3 protein: CASGPGTGDTQETQYF

D gene: TRBD1
V gene: TRBV24-1
clone size: -
J gene: TRBJ2-4
CDR3 DNA: TGTGCCACCAGTAGTGTACCCCTCCCGGGACAGGGAGTAGAGCAGTACTTC
CDR3 protein: CATSSVPLPGQGVEQYF

D gene: -
V gene: TRBV12-3/TRBV12-4
clone size: -
J gene: TRBJ2-4
CDR3 DNA: TGTGCCAGCAATCGGGGAAACATTCAGTACTTC
CDR3 protein: CASNRGNIQYF

D gene: -
V gene: TRBV7-6
clone size: -
J gene: TRBJ2-1
CDR3 DNA: TGTGCCAGCAGCTTAGTCCTGGGTGAGCAGTTCTTC
CDR3 protein: CASSLVLGEQFF

D gene: TRBD1
V gene: TRBV19
clone size: -
J gene: TRBJ2-5
CDR3 DNA: TGTGCCAGTAGTACGACAGGGCTGGAGACCCAGTACTTC
CDR3 protein: CASSTTGLETQYF

D gene: -
V gene: TRBV7-8
clone size: -
J gene: TRBJ2-5
CDR3 DNA: TGTGCCAGCAGCTTTCGGGGGACCCAGTACTTC
CDR3 protein: CASSFRGTQYF

D gene: -
V gene: TRBV5-6
clone size: -
J gene: TRBJ2-5
CDR3 DNA: TGTGCCAGCAGCTTGGGGGGGGCAGCGACCCAGTACTTC
CDR3 protein: CASSLGGAATQYF

D gene: TRBD1
V gene: TRBV5-3
clone size: -
J gene: TRBJ1-1
CDR3 DNA: TGTGCCAGAAGCTTCAGGGACAGGGGCATACAATTCCACACTGAAGCTTTCTTT
CDR3 protein: CARSFRDRGIQFHTEAFF

D gene: TRBD2
V gene: TRBV7-3
clone size: -
J gene: TRBJ2-1
CDR3 DNA: TGTGCCAGCAGCCGGTGGGCGGGAGAGGGAAATGAGCAGTTCTTC
CDR3 protein: CASSRWAGEGNEQFF

D gene: -
V gene: TRBV12-3/TRBV12-4
clone size: -
J gene: TRBJ1-2
CDR3 DNA: TGTGCCAGCGCGGCCAAGGACTATGGCTACACCTTC
CDR3 protein: CASAAKDYGYTF

D gene: -
V gene: TRBV7-6
clone size: -
J gene: TRBJ2-7
CDR3 DNA: TGTGCCAGCAGCCCCGGAATAGGATATAACGAGCAGTACTTC
CDR3 protein: CASSPGIGYNEQYF

D gene: TRBD2
V gene: TRBV6-1
clone size: -
J gene: TRBJ2-7
CDR3 DNA: TGTGCCAGCAGTGAACAACTAGCGGGAGTCTACGAGCAGTACTTC
CDR3 protein: CASSEQLAGVYEQYF